The 13 T cell receptor beta chains reported below all come from one sample, sequenced in a study of T cells after yellow fever vaccination. TCRdb re-analysed the 5' RACE reads in MiXCR, keeping a single row per CDR3 protein. The profile covers some 250,000 distinct CDR3 sequences, with 3.6% appearing a single time and under 20% taken by the ten largest. Source: PBMCs, taken 15 days after the yellow fever booster vaccination. The source of these receptors is a man younger than 35 who received the YFV17D yellow fever vaccine.

This clonotype has a count of ten or more. The chain recombines TRBV18 with TRBJ2-3; D assignment may be TRBD1 or TRBD2 (6 bases each). V lost 3 bases, J lost 1 base, and 11 bases lay in between. Per the germline V gene, CDR1 is KGHSH and CDR2 is LQKENI. There are 15 residues in the CDR3. The CDR3 nucleotides read TGTGCCAGCTCACCCGGGGGCTACGGCACAGATACGCAGTATTTT. Translated: CASSPGGYGTDTQYF.

This clonotype was detected many times. The chain has TRBV29-1 and TRBJ1-2; D might be TRBD1 (6 bases). The CDR3 covers 13 residues. With 7 bases removed from V and 8 bases from J, the gap between germline ends came to 20 bases. The V gene's germline CDR1 is SQVTM and CDR2 ANQGSEA. CDR3 DNA sequence: TGCAGCGCCTACAGTTGGGGGGGCGGCGGCTACACCTTC. This codes for CSAYSWGGGGYTF.

This clonotype was counted many times. The V and J genes are TRBV25-1 and TRBJ2-7; 8 positions agree with TRBD2. The CDR3 loop spans 13 amino acids. Germline V gene data show CDR1 as MGHDK and CDR2 as SYGVNS. J lost 4 bases, V lost 7 bases, and 6 bases had no gene match. The CDR3, as DNA: TGTGCCAGCATCTCCGGCGGGGGGTACGAGCAGTACTTC. Amino acids: CASISGGGYEQYF.

This sequence joins TRBV12-3 or TRBV12-4 and TRBJ1-5; no definite D call. CDR3 length equals 15 residues. With 3 bases removed from V and 7 bases from J, the gap between germline ends came to 16 bases. As DNA, the CDR3 is TGTGCCAGCAGTTTCGACGGCGGGGAAGACCAGCCCCAGCATTTT. It specifies CASSFDGGEDQPQHF.

This clonotype appeared many times. This chain joins TRBV28 and TRBJ1-1; D may be TRBD1 (5 bases). CDR3 length: 13 amino acids. V was cut by 7 bases and J by 2 bases, with 11 bases left in between. Germline V CDR1 and CDR2: MDHEN, SYDVKM. The CDR3 bases are TGTGCCAGCACCCGACAGCTAAACACTGAAGCTTTCTTT. It translates to CASTRQLNTEAFF.

This clonotype was seen ten or more times. This sequence joins TRBV3-1 and TRBJ1-5, with D tentatively TRBD1 (6 bases). Germline lookup yields CDR1 LGHDT and CDR2 YNNKEL (reference sequence). The CDR3 sequence is 13 residues long. Between the trimmed V and J ends, which lost 5 bases and 4 bases, there was a span of 9 bases. The CDR3 is CASSGGANQPQHF. The CDR3 DNA follows: TGTGCCAGCAGCGGGGGGGCAAATCAGCCCCAGCATTTT. The full variable domain, completed using reference TRBV3-1 and TRBJ1-5, is DTAVSQTPKYLVTQMGNDKSIKCEQNLGHDTMYWYKQDSKKFLKIMFSYNNKELIINETVPNRFSPKSPDKAHLNLHINSLELGDSAVYFCASSGGANQPQHFGDGTRLSIL.

There are many counts of this clonotype. The rearrangement links TRBV24-1 to TRBJ2-6; D uncertain. V lost 2 bases and J 1 base, leaving 5 bases between the germline ends. The germline gives CDR1 KGHDR, CDR2 SFDVKD. CDR3 size: 15 residues. The CDR3, as DNA: TGTGCCACCAGTGATTCCAGATCTGGGGCCAACGTCCTGACTTTC. Translating gives CATSDSRSGANVLTF.

This clonotype occurred many times. J is TRBJ2-2 and V is TRBV18; D possibly corresponds to TRBD1 (6 bases). The CDR3 extends over 17 amino acids. V was trimmed by 1 base and J by 1 base, leaving 13 bases between them. Germline V gene data show CDR1 as KGHSH and CDR2 as LQKENI. DNA of the CDR3: TGTGCCAGCTCACCACGGGAGACAGGAGTGAACACCGGGGAGCTGTTTTTT. As protein: CASSPRETGVNTGELFF.

This clonotype has ten or more counts. The V call is TRBV12-3 or TRBV12-4, the J call TRBJ1-5; D ambiguous. V lost 2 bases and J lost 4, with 12 bases in between. The CDR3 consists of 15 residues. DNA of the CDR3: TGTGCCAGCAGTTTATCCTGGGAAAGTAATCAGCCCCAGCATTTT. It specifies CASSLSWESNQPQHF.

This clonotype occurred a few times. Germline and junction disagree at one end, which may indicate a read error. This chain links TRBV28 with TRBJ2-2; unclear D gene. The CDR3 length is 11 residues. CDR1 and CDR2 from the germline V gene are MDHEN and SYDVKM. The CDR3 loop reads CATSLHGELFF. The CDR3, as DNA: TGTGCCACCAGTTTACACGGGGAGCTGTTTTTT.

This clonotype was counted at least ten times. The V call is TRBV13, the J call TRBJ1-5; the D gene is possibly TRBD1 (6 bases). V was shortened by 1 base and J by 9 bases, with 10 bases between the two germline ends. Germline values: CDR1 PRHDT, CDR2 FYEKMQ (reference sequence). There are 13 residues in the CDR3. The CDR3 sequence: CASSLEGGRPQHF. The DNA of the CDR3 is TGTGCCAGCAGCTTAGAGGGGGGTCGGCCCCAGCATTTT.

This clonotype was observed many times. The chain is built from TRBV7-6 and TRBJ1-5; D gene unclear. The CDR3 has 17 amino acids. V was pared by 6 bases and J by 0 bases, with 18 bases between. From germline, CDR1 is SGHVS and CDR2 FNYEAQ. The CDR3 nucleotides read TGTGCCAGCAGTCCCTGGGAGGGTGACCGTAGCAATCAGCCCCAGCATTTT. Translation gives CASSPWEGDRSNQPQHF. The variable domain in full, completed from reference TRBV7-6 and TRBJ1-5, reads GAGVSQSPRYKVTKRGQDVALRCDPISGHVSLYWYRQALGQGPEFLTYFNYEAQQDKSGLPNDRFSAERPEGSISTLTIQRTEQRDSAMYRCASSPWEGDRSNQPQHFGDGTRLSIL.

This clonotype was counted ten times or more. The CDR3 nucleotides read TGTGCCAGCAGACTGGAGGGGGACAGAAACACCGGGGAGCTGTTTTTT. Its translation: CASRLEGDRNTGELFF. The V and J genes are TRBV7-2 and TRBJ2-2; a possible D gene is TRBD1 (7 bases). V lost 6 bases and J 2 bases, leaving 16 bases between the germline ends. The CDR3 has 16 residues. Germline CDR1 SGHTA, CDR2 FQGNSA.